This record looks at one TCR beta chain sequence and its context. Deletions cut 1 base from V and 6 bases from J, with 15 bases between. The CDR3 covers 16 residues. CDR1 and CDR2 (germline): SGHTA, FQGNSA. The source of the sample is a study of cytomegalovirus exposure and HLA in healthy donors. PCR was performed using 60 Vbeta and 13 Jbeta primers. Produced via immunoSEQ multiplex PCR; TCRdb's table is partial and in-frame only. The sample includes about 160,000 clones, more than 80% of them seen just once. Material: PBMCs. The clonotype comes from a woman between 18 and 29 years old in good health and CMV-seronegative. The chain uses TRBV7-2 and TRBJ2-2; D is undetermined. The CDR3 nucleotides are TGTGCCAGCAGCTTAGTGCCGTTCCCCCGGGCCGGGGAGCTGTTTTTT. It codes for CASSLVPFPRAGELFF.